These 22 T cell receptor beta chains were all obtained from the same sample, sequenced in a study of OX40 agonist ivuxolimab in advanced cancers. Clones were sequenced by immunoSEQ multiplex PCR, and TCRdb holds only the in-frame ones, with some missing. Seen here are tens of thousands of clones, under 90% observed once, and the top ten hold around 7%. Specimen: CD4+ or CD8+ T cells sorted from blood, collected in a trial of the OX40 agonist ivuxolimab. The receptor set was obtained from an adult with an advanced solid tumor such as melanoma, head and neck, liver or kidney cancer.

The chain joins TRBV28 to TRBJ1-4; D may be TRBD1 (6 bases). The ends were cut back, 7 bases at V and 1 base at J, with 13 bases in the middle. This CDR3 is built from 15 residues. Germline lookup yields CDR1 MDHEN and CDR2 SYDVKM. CDR3 sequence (DNA): TGTGCCAGCATAGGGGGGAGCGGAACTAATGAAAAACTGTTTTTT. It specifies CASIGGSGTNEKLFF.

The chain joins TRBV28 to TRBJ1-1; no definite D call. The CDR3 spans 14 residues. V lost 1 base to trimming and J lost 6 bases, with 12 bases between them. Germline V CDR1 and CDR2: MDHEN, SYDVKM. The CDR3 protein is CASSLYGSRAEAFF. CDR3 bases: TGTGCCAGCAGTTTATACGGGAGTAGGGCTGAAGCTTTCTTT.

This rearrangement joins TRBV15 to TRBJ2-3, with 10 bases that match TRBD2. This CDR3 comprises 17 residues. Germline lookup yields CDR1 LNHNV and CDR2 YYDKDF (reference sequence). J lost 3 bases, V lost 2 bases, and 8 bases had no gene match. CDR3 protein: CATSRYQRGGLTDTQYF. The CDR3 DNA reads as TGTGCCACCAGCAGATACCAGCGGGGGGGCCTGACAGATACGCAGTATTTT.

About this clone itself: This sample also contains other DNA sequences that code for the same CDR3. This chain uses TRBV7-9 with TRBJ2-7, with a possible D match to TRBD2 (5 bases). V was trimmed by 5 bases and J by 6 bases, leaving 8 bases between them. The germline V gene encodes CDR1 SEHNR and CDR2 FQNEAQ (reference sequence). The CDR3 has 11 amino acids. The CDR3 protein is CASSPRGEQYF. The CDR3 bases are TGTGCCAGCAGCCCCCGGGGCGAGCAGTACTTC.

This clone has a handful of counts. The J gene is TRBJ1-2, the V gene TRBV5-1; D not resolved. Between the trimmed V and J ends, which lost 4 bases and 5 bases, there was a span of 12 bases. Germline V lookup: CDR1 SGHRS, CDR2 YFSETQ. This CDR3 is built from 13 residues. The CDR3 region has the DNA TGCGCCAGCAGCCCCGTCGGAGCTTATGGCTACACCTTC. The encoded protein is CASSPVGAYGYTF.

The genes are TRBV15 and TRBJ1-3; D is ambiguous. The length of the CDR3 is 14 residues. Per the germline V gene, CDR1 is LNHNV and CDR2 is YYDKDF (reference sequence). V was shortened by 6 bases and J by 0 bases, with 9 bases between the two germline ends. The CDR3: CATRAGRSGNTIYF. The CDR3 DNA reads as TGTGCCACCAGGGCGGGCCGCTCTGGAAACACCATATATTTT.

The J gene is TRBJ1-1, the V gene TRBV6-6; TRBD1 matches 7 bases. CDR3 length: 16 amino acids. V lost 6 bases to trimming and J lost 0 bases; unmatched junction nucleotides: 10. Germline assignment: CDR1 MNHNY and CDR2 SVGAGI (reference sequence). This CDR3 reads CASSPTGGGLNTEAFF. The DNA for the CDR3 is TGTGCCAGCAGCCCAACGGGAGGGGGCCTGAACACTGAAGCTTTCTTT.

The V gene is TRBV5-7, the J gene TRBJ2-7; D possibly corresponds to TRBD2 (6 bases). TRBV5-7 is sorted into the ORF group, with uncertain function. Trimming took 4 bases from V and 0 from J, leaving 11 bases between them. The CDR3 contains 14 residues. The CDR3, as DNA: TGTGCCAGCAGCCGTACTAGCCGCTCCTACGAGCAGTACTTC. Amino acids: CASSRTSRSYEQYF.

The gene calls are TRBV7-2 and TRBJ2-3; the match to TRBD2 covers 7 bases. V trimming: 1 base; J trimming: 3 bases; junction bases outside the gene matches: 13. CDR1 and CDR2 from the germline V gene are SGHTA and FQGNSA. The CDR3 length is 18 residues. CDR3: CASSLVGLAGVETDTQYF. CDR3 nucleotides: TGTGCCAGCAGCTTAGTGGGGCTGGCGGGAGTGGAGACAGATACGCAGTATTTT.

V gene TRBV7-7 combines with J gene TRBJ2-1, with 16 bases matching TRBD2. The CDR3 runs to 20 residues. V shed 5 bases, J shed 1 base, and the junction held 11 bases outside the gene matches. Looked up from germline, CDR1 is SSHAT and CDR2 is FNYEAQ (reference sequence). This CDR3 is CASSISGLAGGPRSYNEQFF. CDR3 DNA: TGTGCCAGCAGCATCTCGGGACTAGCGGGAGGGCCACGATCCTACAATGAGCAGTTCTTC.

V usage is TRBV28 and J usage is TRBJ1-1; no clear D. The CDR3 runs to 12 residues. CDR1 and CDR2 from the germline V gene are MDHEN and SYDVKM. V was trimmed by 2 bases and J by 7 bases, leaving 8 bases between them. The CDR3 is CASSLDRNEAFF. The CDR3 region has the DNA TGTGCCAGCAGTTTAGATAGAAATGAAGCTTTCTTT.

The gene calls are TRBV12-2 and TRBJ2-5; the table's D gene call, TRBD2, was not cross checked with the DNA. TRBV12-2 is designated a pseudogene. CDR3 size: 16 residues. In DNA, the CDR3 is TGTGCAAGTCGCTCAGAGCGGGGGACGAACCAAGAGACCCAGTACTTC. This translates into CASRSERGTNQETQYF.

The rearrangement joins TRBV4-2 to TRBJ2-1, with TRBD2 matching over 8 bases. The CDR3 spans 14 residues. Germline V gives CDR1 LGHNA, CDR2 YNFKEQ. Losses at the gene ends were 7 bases for V and 0 bases for J; bases not matched to a gene: 2. The DNA for the CDR3 is TGTGCCAGCAACCGGGAGGGCTCCTACAATGAGCAGTTCTTC. Amino acids: CASNREGSYNEQFF.

This clone came up a few times. The chain recombines TRBV6-1 with TRBJ2-7, with D possibly TRBD2 on 7 matching bases. Germline V gives CDR1 MNHNS, CDR2 SASEGT. Trimming took off 3 bases at V and 3 bases at J, with 15 bases between the two ends. CDR3 length: 15 amino acids. The CDR3 sequence: CASSDWGGHLYEQYV. The CDR3 region has the DNA TGTGCCAGCAGTGATTGGGGGGGCCACCTCTACGAGCAGTACGTC.

The rearrangement joins TRBV30 to TRBJ2-7; D assignment may be TRBD1 or TRBD2 (5 bases each). Per the germline V gene, CDR1 is GTSNPN and CDR2 is SVGIG (reference sequence). V was pared by 7 bases and J by 4 bases, with 17 bases between. The CDR3 has 13 amino acids. The DNA for the CDR3 is TGTGCCTCCCGGGGCACCCCCGCGTACGAGCAGTACTTC. It translates to CASRGTPAYEQYF.

The chain links TRBV28 to TRBJ2-5; TRBD1 matches at 8 bases. The V segment lost 6 bases and the J segment 5 bases; nucleotides outside the gene matches: 8. The CDR3 length is 14 residues. Germline V lookup: CDR1 MDHEN, CDR2 SYDVKM. The CDR3 region is CASRATGVGETQYF. The CDR3 DNA is TGTGCCAGCAGAGCGACAGGGGTGGGGGAGACCCAGTACTTC. Full variable domain (remainder filled in from reference TRBV28 and TRBJ2-5): DVKVTQSSRYLVKRTGEKVFLECVQDMDHENMFWYRQDPGLGLRLIYFSYDVKMKEKGDIPEGYSVSREKKERFSLILESASTNQTSMYLCASRATGVGETQYFGPGTRLLVL.

The CDR3 loop is CASSLQGGTEAFF. CDR3 sequence (DNA): TGTGCCAGCAGCTTACAGGGGGGCACTGAAGCTTTCTTT. J is TRBJ1-1 and V is TRBV7-9; the match to TRBD1 covers 7 bases. CDR1 SEHNR and CDR2 FQNEAQ come from the germline V gene (reference sequence). This CDR3 region has 13 residues. V shed 2 bases and J 4 bases; nucleotides not matched to a gene: 1.

The J gene is TRBJ1-2, the V gene TRBV28; D is possibly TRBD1 (5 bases). The germline CDR1 and CDR2 sequences are MDHEN and SYDVKM. Trimming removed 5 bases at V and 7 bases at J, with 23 bases between. CDR3 size: 16 residues. DNA of the CDR3: TGTGCCAGCAGTCCGAGGCTTTGGGGGAAGTCGGCTGGCTACACCTTC. Its translation is CASSPRLWGKSAGYTF.

V is TRBV27 and J is TRBJ1-4; 7 bases match TRBD1. The CDR3 has 15 amino acids. The V and J ends lost 5 bases and 7 bases, in that order; junction bases with no gene match: 10. Germline CDR1 reads MNHEY; CDR2 reads SMNVEV (reference sequence). CDR3 DNA sequence: TGTGCCAGCAGTGCGACAGGGTGGGGGGGTGAAAAACTGTTTTTT. Protein product: CASSATGWGGEKLFF.

The chain employs TRBV9 and TRBJ2-5; 9 nucleotides align to TRBD1. CDR1 SGDLS and CDR2 YYNGEE come from the germline V gene. CDR3 length: 15 amino acids. The junction had 7 bases not matched to a gene; V was cut back by 2 bases and J by 5 bases. In DNA, the CDR3 is TGTGCCAGCAGCGTCTACAGGGGGCGCGAGGAGACCCAGTACTTC. It codes for CASSVYRGREETQYF.

This clone has a handful of counts. This chain uses TRBV7-8 with TRBJ2-7; 8 bases map to TRBD2. Trimming removed 5 bases from V and 3 bases from J; junction bases left unmatched: 6. The CDR3 loop spans 14 amino acids. Germline loops: CDR1 SGHVS, CDR2 FQNEAQ. CDR3 nucleotides: TGTGCCAGCAGCACGACGGGACTAGACTACGAGCAGTACTTC. This gives the protein CASSTTGLDYEQYF.

The rearrangement uses TRBV23-1 and TRBJ2-2; TRBD1 matches 11 bases. TRBV23-1 is reported as an ORF; its role is uncertain. After removal of 0 bases from V and 4 bases from J, the junction contained 4 bases not matched to a gene. The CDR3 is made up of 17 amino acids. CDR3 in amino acids: CASSQSADRGLTGELFF. CDR3 nucleotides: TGCGCCAGCAGTCAATCCGCGGACAGGGGGCTCACCGGGGAGCTGTTTTTT.